Sequencing of this T cell receptor beta chain was carried out in a study of blood T cell repertoires in COVID-19. Method: immunoSEQ multiplex PCR; TCRdb's copy keeps in-frame clones and lacks some. The table has some 110,000 clones, less than 80% seen once. The CDR3 totals 15 residues. Trimming removed 2 bases from V and 1 base from J; junction bases left unmatched: 2. Germline assignment: CDR1 ENHRY and CDR2 SYGVKD. The sequence was collected from a man in his forties or fifties with acute or convalescent COVID-19. The sample comprised peripheral blood. This chain joins TRBV10-3 and TRBJ2-5; 9 bases match TRBD2. The CDR3 DNA reads as TGTGCCATCAGTGAGAGCGGGGGGCCCCAAGAGACCCAGTACTTC. Its translation is CAISESGGPQETQYF.